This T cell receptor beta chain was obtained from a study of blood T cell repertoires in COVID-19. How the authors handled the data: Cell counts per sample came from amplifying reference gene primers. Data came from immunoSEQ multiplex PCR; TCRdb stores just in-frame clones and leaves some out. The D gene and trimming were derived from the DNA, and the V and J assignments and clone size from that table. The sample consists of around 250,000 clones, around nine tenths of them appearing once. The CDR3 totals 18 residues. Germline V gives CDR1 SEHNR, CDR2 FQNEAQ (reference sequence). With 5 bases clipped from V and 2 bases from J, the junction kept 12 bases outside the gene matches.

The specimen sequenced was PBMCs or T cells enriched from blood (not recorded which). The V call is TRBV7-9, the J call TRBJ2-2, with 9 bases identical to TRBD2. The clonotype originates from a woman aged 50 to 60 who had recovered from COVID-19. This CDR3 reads CASSPRGGSGRNTGELFF. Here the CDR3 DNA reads TGTGCCAGCAGCCCCCGCGGGGGTAGCGGGAGAAACACCGGGGAGCTGTTTTTT. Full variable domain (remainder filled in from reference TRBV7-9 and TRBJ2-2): DTGVSQNPRHKITKRGQNVTFRCDPISEHNRLYWYRQTLGQGPEFLTYFQNEAQLEKSRLLSDRFSAERPKGSFSTLEIQRTEQGDSAMYLCASSPRGGSGRNTGELFFGEGSRLTVL.